The next 9 T cell receptor beta chains were all read from a single sample in a study of blood T cell repertoires in COVID-19. Profiled with immunoSEQ multiplex PCR; TCRdb holds only in-frame clones, not every one. There are around 200,000 clones in the sample; 75% to 90% occur only once, and 2.5% to 3.5% lies in the top ten. Sequencing input: peripheral blood. These receptors were obtained from a man aged 55 to 70 with acute or convalescent COVID-19.

The chain uses TRBV7-2 and TRBJ2-3, with 9 positions matching TRBD1. There are 15 residues in the CDR3. Losses at the gene ends were 3 bases for V and 1 base for J; bases not matched to a gene: 2. The V gene's germline CDR1 is SGHTA and CDR2 FQGNSA. CDR3 region: CASSLRQGGTDTQYF. The CDR3 DNA is TGTGCCAGCAGCTTGCGACAGGGGGGCACAGATACGCAGTATTTT.

This chain links TRBV5-1 with TRBJ1-5, with D unclear. In germline, CDR1 is SGHRS, CDR2 YFSETQ. The CDR3 loop spans 13 amino acids. Trimming pared 5 bases from V and 0 bases from J, leaving 6 bases between. The CDR3 loop reads CASRGDSNQPQHF. The DNA for the CDR3 is TGCGCCAGCAGAGGAGATAGCAATCAGCCCCAGCATTTT.

The J gene is TRBJ1-5, the V gene TRBV20-1; the D is unclear. The V and J ends lost 7 bases and 2 bases respectively, with 3 bases between them. Germline values: CDR1 DFQATT, CDR2 SNEGSKA (reference sequence). The CDR3 runs to 10 residues. The CDR3 here is CSVGNQPQHF. The CDR3 nucleotides read TGCAGTGTCGGCAATCAGCCCCAGCATTTT.

The V call is TRBV9, the J call TRBJ2-5, with TRBD1 matching over 8 bases. Unmatched junction bases numbered 14, after V lost 4 bases and J lost 6 bases. The germline V gene has CDR1 SGDLS and CDR2 YYNGEE. The CDR3 is 16 amino acids. The CDR3 bases are TGTGCCAGCAGCACCGGGACAGGTGGCCCACTTAAGACCCAGTACTTC. Encoded protein: CASSTGTGGPLKTQYF.

The chain uses TRBV19 and TRBJ1-1, with TRBD1 identical over 11 bases. V dropped 2 bases and J dropped 0; count of bases not matched to a gene: 5. Germline values: CDR1 LNHDA, CDR2 SQIVND (reference sequence). The CDR3 has 17 residues. The CDR3 DNA follows: TGTGCCAGTAGTATACTCCGGACAGGGGGCGTGAACACTGAAGCTTTCTTT. The encoded protein is CASSILRTGGVNTEAFF.

This clone was picked up one time. The chain employs TRBV7-2 and TRBJ1-5, with D possibly matching TRBD1 (6 bases). The CDR3 has 15 residues. Trimming took 3 bases from V and 6 from J, leaving 15 bases between them. The germline V gene has CDR1 SGHTA and CDR2 FQGNSA. The CDR3 reads CASSLGGGMGQPQHF. The CDR3 DNA is TGTGCCAGCAGCTTGGGGGGGGGCATGGGTCAGCCCCAGCATTTT.

The chain is built from TRBV28 and TRBJ1-1; 10 positions match TRBD1. CDR1 and CDR2 (germline): MDHEN, SYDVKM. The V gene end was trimmed by 6 bases and the J gene end by 1 base; junction bases not matched to a gene: 8. CDR3 size: 16 residues. The CDR3 spells CASSRDRGHANTEAFF. The CDR3 nucleotides read TGTGCCAGCAGCAGAGACAGGGGGCATGCGAACACTGAAGCTTTCTTT.

J is TRBJ1-3 and V is TRBV28, with no clear D. Germline V CDR1 and CDR2: MDHEN, SYDVKM. The length of the CDR3 is 13 residues. Trimming took 11 bases from V and 0 from J, leaving 11 bases between them. Here the CDR3 reads CAATRSSGNTIYF. The CDR3 DNA is TGTGCCGCGACAAGAAGCTCTGGAAACACCATATATTTT.

This rearrangement joins TRBV24-1 to TRBJ2-1; 9 nucleotides align to TRBD1. This CDR3 region has 16 residues. The V and J ends lost 3 bases and 7 bases, in that order; junction bases with no gene match: 9. Germline V gene sequence: CDR1 KGHDR, CDR2 SFDVKD. As DNA, the CDR3 is TGTGCCACCAGTGATCCCGGGACAGGGAATAGGAATGAGCAGTTCTTC. Its translation: CATSDPGTGNRNEQFF.